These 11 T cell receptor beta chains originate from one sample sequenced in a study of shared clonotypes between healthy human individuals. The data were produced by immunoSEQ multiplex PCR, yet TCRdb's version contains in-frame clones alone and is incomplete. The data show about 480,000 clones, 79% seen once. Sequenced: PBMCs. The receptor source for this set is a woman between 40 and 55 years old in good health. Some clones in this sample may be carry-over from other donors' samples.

The CDR3 bases are TGTGCCAGCAGAGAACAGGGGTTGTACACTGAAGCTTTCTTT. Translation gives CASREQGLYTEAFF. This chain links TRBV6-6 with TRBJ1-1; 7 bases map to TRBD1. In germline, CDR1 is MNHNY, CDR2 SVGAGI (reference sequence). The CDR3 covers 14 residues. The trim removed 6 bases at V and 3 bases at J, leaving 7 bases unmatched.

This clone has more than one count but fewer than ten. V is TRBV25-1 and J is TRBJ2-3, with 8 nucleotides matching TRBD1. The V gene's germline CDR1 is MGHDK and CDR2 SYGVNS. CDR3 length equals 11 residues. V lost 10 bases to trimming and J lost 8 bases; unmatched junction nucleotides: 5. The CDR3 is CAISTGVTQYF. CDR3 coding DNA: TGTGCCATCTCGACAGGGGTTACGCAGTATTTT.

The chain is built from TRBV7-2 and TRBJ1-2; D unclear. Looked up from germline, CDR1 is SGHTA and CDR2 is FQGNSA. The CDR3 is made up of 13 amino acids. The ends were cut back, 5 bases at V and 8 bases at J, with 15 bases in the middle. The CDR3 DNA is TGTGCCAGCAGCCCGTGGGGAGGAAGGGGCTACACCTTC. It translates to CASSPWGGRGYTF.

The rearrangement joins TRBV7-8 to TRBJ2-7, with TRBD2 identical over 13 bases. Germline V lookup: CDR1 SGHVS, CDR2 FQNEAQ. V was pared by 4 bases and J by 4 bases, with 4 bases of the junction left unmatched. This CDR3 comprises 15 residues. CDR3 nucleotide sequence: TGTGCCAGCAGCTGGACTAGCGGGAGTTCGTACGAGCAGTACTTC. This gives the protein CASSWTSGSSYEQYF.

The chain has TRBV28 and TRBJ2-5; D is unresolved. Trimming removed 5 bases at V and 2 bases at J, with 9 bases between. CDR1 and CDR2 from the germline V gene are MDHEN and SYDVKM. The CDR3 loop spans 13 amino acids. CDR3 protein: CASSRNAQETQYF. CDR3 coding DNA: TGTGCCAGCAGTCGAAACGCGCAAGAGACCCAGTACTTC.

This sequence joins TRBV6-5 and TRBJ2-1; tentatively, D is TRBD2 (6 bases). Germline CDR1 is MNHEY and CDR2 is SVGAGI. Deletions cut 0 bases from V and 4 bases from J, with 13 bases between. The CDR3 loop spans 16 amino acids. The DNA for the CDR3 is TGTGCCAGCAGTTACTCCTCCGGGACTGCATACAATGAGCAGTTCTTC. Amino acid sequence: CASSYSSGTAYNEQFF.

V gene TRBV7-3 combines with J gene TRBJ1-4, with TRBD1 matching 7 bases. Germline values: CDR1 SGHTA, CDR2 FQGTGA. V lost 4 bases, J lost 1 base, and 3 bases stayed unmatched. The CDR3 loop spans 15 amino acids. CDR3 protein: CASSSGGETNEKLFF. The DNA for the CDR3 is TGTGCCAGCAGCTCAGGGGGGGAAACTAATGAAAAACTGTTTTTT.

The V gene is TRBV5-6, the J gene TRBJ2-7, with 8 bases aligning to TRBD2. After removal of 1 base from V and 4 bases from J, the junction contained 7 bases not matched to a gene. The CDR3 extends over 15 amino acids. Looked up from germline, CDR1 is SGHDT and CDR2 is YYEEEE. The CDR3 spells CASSLSQASGYEQYF. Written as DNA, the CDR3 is TGTGCCAGCAGCTTGTCTCAGGCTAGCGGGTACGAGCAGTACTTC.

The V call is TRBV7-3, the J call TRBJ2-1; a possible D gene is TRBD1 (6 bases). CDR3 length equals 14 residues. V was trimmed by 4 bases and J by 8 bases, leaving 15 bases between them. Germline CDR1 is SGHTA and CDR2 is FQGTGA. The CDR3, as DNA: TGTGCCAGCAGCTCACTGGACAGTTTTGATGAGCAGTTCTTC. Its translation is CASSSLDSFDEQFF.

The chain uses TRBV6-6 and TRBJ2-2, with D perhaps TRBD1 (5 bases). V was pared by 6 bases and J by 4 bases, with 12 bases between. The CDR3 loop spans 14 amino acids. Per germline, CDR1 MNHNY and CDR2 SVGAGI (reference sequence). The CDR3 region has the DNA TGTGCCAGCAGCCCCGACAGACTCACCGGGGAGCTGTTTTTT. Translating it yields CASSPDRLTGELFF.

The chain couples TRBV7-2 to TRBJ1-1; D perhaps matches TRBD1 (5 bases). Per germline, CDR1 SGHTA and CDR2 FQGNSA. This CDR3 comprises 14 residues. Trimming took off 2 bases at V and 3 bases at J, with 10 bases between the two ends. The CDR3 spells CASSLQGGHTEAFF. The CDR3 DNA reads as TGTGCCAGCAGCTTACAGGGTGGGCACACTGAAGCTTTCTTT.